What follows are 13 T cell receptor beta chains derived from one specimen sequenced in a study of blood T cells in healthy people across ages. A second about 7 to 12 cycle PCR used barcoded and J-beta primers. TCRdb processed the 5' RACE reads anew with MiXCR; each CDR3 protein has one entry. The profile covers some 760,000 distinct CDR3 sequences, with more than 20% appearing a single time and 9.4% taken by the ten largest. This sample also belongs to another study, concerning T cells of mothers and their children.

Source material: blood. Source of these receptors: a boy aged 5 to 17 in good health.

This clonotype occurred a few times. The rearrangement links TRBV7-9 to TRBJ2-1; 10 nucleotides align to TRBD1. The DNA end lines up better with TRBJ2-7; the J call may be wrong. The CDR3 length is 14 residues. Per the germline V gene, CDR1 is SEHNR and CDR2 is FQNEAQ (reference sequence). CDR3 DNA: TGTGCCAGCAGTCCGGGACAGGGGAAGAACGAGCAGTACTTC. Its translation: CASSPGQGKNEQYF.

The chain joins TRBV6-6 to TRBJ1-3; D gene ambiguous. This CDR3 is built from 14 residues. Germline-derived CDR1 and CDR2 are MNHNY and SVGAGI (reference sequence). V dropped 3 bases and J dropped 6 bases, with 12 bases sitting between them. CDR3 sequence: CASSYRLLENTIYF. The CDR3 DNA is TGTGCCAGCAGTTATAGGCTCTTGGAAAACACCATATATTTT.

The chain recombines TRBV27 with TRBJ2-7, with a possible D match to TRBD2 (6 bases). V was shortened by 3 bases and J by 7 bases, with 19 bases between the two germline ends. CDR1 and CDR2 from the germline V gene are MNHEY and SMNVEV (reference sequence). This CDR3 spans 15 amino acids. The CDR3 DNA reads as TGTGCCAGCAGTTTTTACGCCGGGACCGCGGGAGAGCAGTACTTC. Its protein product is CASSFYAGTAGEQYF.

The V gene is TRBV29-1, the J gene TRBJ2-7; tentative D call: TRBD1 (6 bases). Germline V lookup: CDR1 SQVTM, CDR2 ANQGSEA. Trimming left V 2 bases short and J 2 bases short, with 13 bases between. The length of the CDR3 is 14 residues. CDR3 sequence reads: CSVEMAGVPYEQYF. The CDR3 DNA sequence: TGCAGCGTTGAAATGGCAGGGGTGCCCTACGAGCAGTACTTC.

The J gene is TRBJ1-1, the V gene TRBV4-3; no clear D gene. Germline-derived CDR1 and CDR2 are LGHNA and YSLEER. This CDR3 has 13 residues. Trimming left V 0 bases short and J 3 bases short, with 5 bases between. CDR3 sequence reads: CASSQDGYTEAFF. The CDR3 nucleotides are TGCGCCAGCAGCCAAGATGGATACACTGAAGCTTTCTTT.

This clonotype has only a few counts. One end of the junction fails to match germline, which may point to a read error. The rearrangement uses TRBV29-1 and TRBJ1-2; D gene ambiguous. Germline loops: CDR1 SQVTM, CDR2 ANQGSEA. CDR3 length equals 12 residues. The CDR3 DNA is TGCAGCGTTGGGCCTGCCCACTATGACTACACCTTC. This translates into CSVGPAHYDYTF.

The rearrangement uses TRBV29-1 and TRBJ2-7; no firm D call. V dropped 4 bases and J dropped 2 bases, with 9 bases sitting between them. The CDR3 is made up of 12 amino acids. Germline-derived CDR1 and CDR2 are SQVTM and ANQGSEA. CDR3 sequence reads: CSVGQNPYEQYF. CDR3 DNA sequence: TGCAGCGTTGGCCAAAATCCCTACGAGCAGTACTTC.

CDR3 loop: CASSQLLAGVGETQYF. CDR3 sequence (DNA): TGCGCCAGCAGCCAACTTTTAGCGGGAGTTGGAGAGACCCAGTACTTC. The chain recombines TRBV4-1 with TRBJ2-5; the match to TRBD2 covers 9 bases. Germline CDR1 MGHRA, CDR2 YSYEKL. CDR3 length: 16 residues. J lost 4 bases, V lost 2 bases, and 8 bases had no gene match.

The rearrangement links TRBV12-3 or TRBV12-4 to TRBJ2-2; 11 bases map to TRBD2. The ends lost 6 bases at V and 2 bases at J; junction bases unmatched: 11. CDR3 length: 18 amino acids. The CDR3 DNA reads as TGTGCCAGCAGGGATCCGGGACTAGCGGAAACTAACACCGGGGAGCTGTTTTTT. Protein product: CASRDPGLAETNTGELFF.

CDR3 nucleotides: TGTGCCAGCAGCTGGCCTCCCGGTCAAGAGACCCAGTACTTC. It specifies CASSWPPGQETQYF. The chain recombines TRBV7-2 with TRBJ2-5; no definite D call. Germline assignment: CDR1 SGHTA and CDR2 FQGNSA. The CDR3 is 14 residues long. Trimming left V 4 bases short and J 2 bases short, with 11 bases between.

This clonotype was found a few times. V and J are TRBV7-9 and TRBJ2-5; a weak D match, TRBD2 (5 bases). V lost 5 bases and J lost 9, with 13 bases in between. The germline CDR1 and CDR2 sequences are SEHNR and FQNEAQ (reference sequence). This CDR3 spans 12 amino acids. The CDR3 loop reads CASSPDGVSQYF. The CDR3 nucleotides are TGTGCCAGCAGCCCCGACGGGGTGTCCCAGTACTTC. Looking up the rest from reference TRBV7-9 and TRBJ2-5 gives the full variable domain: DTGVSQNPRHKITKRGQNVTFRCDPISEHNRLYWYRQTLGQGPEFLTYFQNEAQLEKSRLLSDRFSAERPKGSFSTLEIQRTEQGDSAMYLCASSPDGVSQYFGPGTRLLVL.

This clonotype was recorded a few times. V is TRBV11-2 and J is TRBJ2-5; 8 bases align to TRBD2. The V segment lost 5 bases and the J segment 5 bases; nucleotides outside the gene matches: 4. The CDR3 consists of 13 residues. The germline gives CDR1 SGHAT, CDR2 FQNNGV. CDR3 nucleotide sequence: TGTGCCAGCAGCCAAAGCGGGAGTGAGACCCAGTACTTC. It encodes CASSQSGSETQYF. The whole variable domain, filled in from reference TRBV11-2 and TRBJ2-5, reads EAGVAQSPRYKIIEKRQSVAFWCNPISGHATLYWYQQILGQGPKLLIQFQNNGVVDDSQLPKDRFSAERLKGVDSTLKIQPAKLEDSAVYLCASSQSGSETQYFGPGTRLLVL.

Comment on this clonotype: The germline gene is not matched at one end of the junction; a read error may be the cause. This chain joins TRBV7-2 and TRBJ1-1; D may be TRBD1 (6 bases). The CDR3 runs to 14 residues. Germline CDR1 SGHTA, CDR2 FQGNSA. CDR3 DNA: TGTGCCAGCAGCTTAGTTCCGGACAGACTTGAAGCTCTCTTT. It specifies CASSLVPDRLEALF.